This section outlines one T cell receptor beta chain sequence together with its context. Original processing methods: Reference gene primer amplification gave estimated nucleated cell counts. Generated by immunoSEQ multiplex PCR, the TCRdb table keeps only in-frame clones and is missing some. D and trimming were read from the DNA, whereas the V and J calls and clone size are those reported in that table. The sample includes 150,000 to 200,000 clones, 80% to 90% of them seen just once. The data stem from a study of blood T cell repertoires in COVID-19. As for the study in general: The samples span acute and convalescent COVID-19 from the United States, Italy and Spain. The cDNA or gDNA used as material had been derived from T cells, B-cell-depleted T cells, or PBMCs.

The material sequenced was peripheral blood. This receptor was obtained from a man aged 70-80 years with active or convalescent COVID-19.

In DNA, the CDR3 is TGTGCCAGCTACGGACAGGAGAACACTGAAGCTTTCTTT. Translated, it gives CASYGQENTEAFF. The chain couples TRBV28 to TRBJ1-1, with 7 bases lining up with TRBD1. This CDR3 is 13 amino acids long. Germline V gene data show CDR1 as MDHEN and CDR2 as SYDVKM. Trimming at V came to 8 bases and at J to 1 base, leaving 4 bases not matched to a gene.